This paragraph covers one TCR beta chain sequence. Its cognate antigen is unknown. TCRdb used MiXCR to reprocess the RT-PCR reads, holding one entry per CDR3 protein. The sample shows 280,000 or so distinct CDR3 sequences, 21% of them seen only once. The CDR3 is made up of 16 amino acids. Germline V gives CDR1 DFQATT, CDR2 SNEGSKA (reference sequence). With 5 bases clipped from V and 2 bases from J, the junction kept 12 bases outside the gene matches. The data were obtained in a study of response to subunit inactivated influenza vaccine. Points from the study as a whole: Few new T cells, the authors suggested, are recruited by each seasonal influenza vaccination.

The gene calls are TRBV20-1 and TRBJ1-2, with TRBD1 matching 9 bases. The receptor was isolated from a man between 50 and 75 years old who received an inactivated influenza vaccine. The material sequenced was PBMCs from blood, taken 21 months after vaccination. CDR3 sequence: CSAPTGQGGRNYGYTF. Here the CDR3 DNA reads TGCAGTGCTCCTACGGGACAGGGTGGCCGGAACTATGGCTACACCTTC.